This T cell receptor (beta chain) was sequenced for a study of blood T cell repertoires in COVID-19. Only in-frame clones appear in the TCRdb table, and some are missing; sequencing was by immunoSEQ multiplex PCR. The sample holds nearly 250,000 clones, around four fifths seen once. Germline lookup yields CDR1 SGHTA and CDR2 FQGNSA. The ends lost 3 bases at V and 0 bases at J; junction bases unmatched: 7. This CDR3 is built from 17 residues. The receptor was derived from a woman older than 75 with acute or convalescent COVID-19. The sample comprised peripheral blood. The gene calls are TRBV7-2 and TRBJ2-1, with 8 bases lining up with TRBD2. CDR3 nucleotides: TGTGCCAGCAGCTTTCCCGTAGCGGGACCCTCCTACAATGAGCAGTTCTTC. It codes for CASSFPVAGPSYNEQFF. Drawing the rest from reference TRBV7-2 and TRBJ2-1, the complete variable domain is GAGVSQSPSNKVTEKGKDVELRCDPISGHTALYWYRQSLGQGLEFLIYFQGNSAPDKSGLPSDRFSAERTGGSVSTLTIQRTQQEDSAVYLCASSFPVAGPSYNEQFFGPGTRLTVL.